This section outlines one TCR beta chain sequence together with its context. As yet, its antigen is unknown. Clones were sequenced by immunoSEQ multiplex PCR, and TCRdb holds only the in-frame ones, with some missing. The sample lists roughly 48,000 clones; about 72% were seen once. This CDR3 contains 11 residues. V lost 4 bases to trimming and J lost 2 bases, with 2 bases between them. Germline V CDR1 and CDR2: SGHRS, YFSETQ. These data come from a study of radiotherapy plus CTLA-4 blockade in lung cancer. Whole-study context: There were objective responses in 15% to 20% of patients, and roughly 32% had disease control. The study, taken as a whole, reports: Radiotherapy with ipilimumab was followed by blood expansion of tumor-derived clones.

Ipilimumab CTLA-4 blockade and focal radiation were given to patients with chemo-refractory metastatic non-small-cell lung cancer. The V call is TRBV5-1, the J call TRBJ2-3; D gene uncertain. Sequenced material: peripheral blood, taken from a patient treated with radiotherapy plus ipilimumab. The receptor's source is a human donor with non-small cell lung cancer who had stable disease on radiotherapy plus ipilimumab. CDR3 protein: CASSVTDTQYF. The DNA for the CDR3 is TGCGCCAGCAGCGTCACAGATACGCAGTATTTT.